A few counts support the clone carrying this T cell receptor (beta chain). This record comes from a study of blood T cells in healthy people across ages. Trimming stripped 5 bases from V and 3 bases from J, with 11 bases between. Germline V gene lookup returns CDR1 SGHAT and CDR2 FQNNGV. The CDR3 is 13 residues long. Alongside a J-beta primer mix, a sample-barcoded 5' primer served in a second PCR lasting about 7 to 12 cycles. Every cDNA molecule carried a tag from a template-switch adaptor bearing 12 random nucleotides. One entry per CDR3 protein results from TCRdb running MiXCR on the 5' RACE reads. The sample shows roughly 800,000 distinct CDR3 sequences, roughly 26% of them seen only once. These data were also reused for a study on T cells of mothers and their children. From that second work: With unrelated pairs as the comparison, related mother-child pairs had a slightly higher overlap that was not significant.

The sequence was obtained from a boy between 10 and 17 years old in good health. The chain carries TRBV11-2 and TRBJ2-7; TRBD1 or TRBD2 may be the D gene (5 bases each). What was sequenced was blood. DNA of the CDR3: TGTGCCAGCAGCCGGGGACGGAACTACGAGCAGTACTTC. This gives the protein CASSRGRNYEQYF.